These T cell receptor beta chains were read from a single sample in a study of cytomegalovirus exposure and HLA in healthy donors. Clones were sequenced by immunoSEQ multiplex PCR, and TCRdb holds only the in-frame ones, with some missing. This sample has 73,000 or so clones, with around 77% found just once. The sample consisted of PBMCs. Receptors were obtained from a man aged 45-60 years in good health and CMV-seronegative. Both conserved end residues are part of each CDR3. The D gene is left open where the match is weak. Expanded clones get a size class; other rows say once, few or many, or leave the size out.

D gene	clone size	V gene	J gene	CDR3 DNA	CDR3 protein
TRBD1	.	TRBV18	TRBJ2-7	TGTGCCAGCTCACTAACAACCGGGACAGTCGAGTCCTACGAGCAGTACTTC	CASSLTTGTVESYEQYF
TRBD1	.	TRBV27	TRBJ2-5	TGTGCCAGCAGTCCCTGGGGACAGGGAAGAGAGACCCAGTACTTC	CASSPWGQGRETQYF
.	.	TRBV6-6	TRBJ2-3	TGTGCCAGCACTGAGACAGATACGCAGTATTTT	CASTETDTQYF
TRBD1	once	TRBV27	TRBJ2-7	TGTGCCAGCAGACGACAGGGGGCCTACGAGCAGTACTTC	CASRRQGAYEQYF
.	.	TRBV7-2	TRBJ1-5	TGTGCCAGCAGTCGGGGTAGCAATCAGCCCCAGCATTTT	CASSRGSNQPQHF
TRBD1	.	TRBV11-2	TRBJ1-1	TGTGCCAGCAGCTTCCGGACAGGGGGGGAGAACACTGAAGCTTTCTTT	CASSFRTGGENTEAFF
.	.	TRBV6-5	TRBJ1-5	TGTGCCAGCAGCCCGACAGAATCTCAGCCCCAGCATTTT	CASSPTESQPQHF
.	.	TRBV5-4	TRBJ2-7	TGTGCCAGCAGCCCGACTAGTAGGTCCTACGAGCAGTACTTC	CASSPTSRSYEQYF
TRBD2	few	TRBV4-2	TRBJ2-3	TGTGCCAGCAGGATAGCGGGGGGCACAGATACGCAGTATTTT	CASRIAGGTDTQYF
TRBD1	.	TRBV5-6	TRBJ2-5	TGTGCCAGCAGCCTGGGACAGCAAGAGACCCAGTACTTC	CASSLGQQETQYF
TRBD1	.	TRBV5-4	TRBJ2-1	TGTGCCAGCAGCTTGGACAGGGGACCCTACAATGAGCAGTTCTTC	CASSLDRGPYNEQFF
.	.	TRBV5-6	TRBJ1-6	TGTGCCAGCAGCTTACCGCAGGGGAATTCACCCCTCCACTTT	CASSLPQGNSPLHF
TRBD2	.	TRBV4-3	TRBJ2-1	TGCGCCAGCAGCCAAATCAGGGGCGGGAGGGCCAATGAGCAGTTCTTC	CASSQIRGGRANEQFF
.	.	TRBV6-5	TRBJ1-2	TGTGCCAGCAGTCCCCTCTTAGGACTGTTTGGCTACACCTTC	CASSPLLGLFGYTF
TRBD1	.	TRBV10-1	TRBJ2-5	TGCGCCAGCAGTCGGGACAGGGGCCAAGAGACCCAGTACTTC	CASSRDRGQETQYF
.	.	TRBV5-1	TRBJ2-3	TGCGCCAGCAGCTTAGGGGGGGGCGGGGCAGATACGCAGTATTTT	CASSLGGGGADTQYF
TRBD2	once	TRBV27	TRBJ2-1	TGTGCCAGCAGTTTACTGGGACTAACCGACGTCGGGAAGCAGTTCTTC	CASSLLGLTDVGKQFF
.	.	TRBV18	TRBJ1-5	TGTGCCAGCTCACCAGCGGGGGCTAATCAGCCCCAGCATTTT	CASSPAGANQPQHF